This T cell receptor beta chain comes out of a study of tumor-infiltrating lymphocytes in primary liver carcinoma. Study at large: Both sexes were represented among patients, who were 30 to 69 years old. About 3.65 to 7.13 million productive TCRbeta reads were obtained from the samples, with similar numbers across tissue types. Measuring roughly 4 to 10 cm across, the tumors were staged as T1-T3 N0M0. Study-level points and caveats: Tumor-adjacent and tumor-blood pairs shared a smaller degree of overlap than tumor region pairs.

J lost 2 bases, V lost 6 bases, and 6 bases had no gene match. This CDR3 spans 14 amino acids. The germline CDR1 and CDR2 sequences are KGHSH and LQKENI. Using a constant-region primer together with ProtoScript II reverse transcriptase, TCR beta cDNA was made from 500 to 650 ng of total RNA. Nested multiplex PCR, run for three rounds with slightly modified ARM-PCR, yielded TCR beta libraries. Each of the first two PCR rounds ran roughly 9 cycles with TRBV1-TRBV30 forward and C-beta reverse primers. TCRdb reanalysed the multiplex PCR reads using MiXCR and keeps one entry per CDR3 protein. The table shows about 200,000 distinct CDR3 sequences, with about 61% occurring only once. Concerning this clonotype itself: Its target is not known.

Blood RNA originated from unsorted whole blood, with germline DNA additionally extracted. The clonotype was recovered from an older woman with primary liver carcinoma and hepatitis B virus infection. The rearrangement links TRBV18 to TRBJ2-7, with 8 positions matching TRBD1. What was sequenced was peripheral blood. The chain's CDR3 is CASSREQGAYEQYF. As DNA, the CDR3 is TGTGCCAGCTCCCGGGAACAGGGGGCCTACGAGCAGTACTTC.